Here is one T cell receptor beta chain with its context. This specimen belongs to a study of T cell changes during pregnancy in multiple sclerosis. TCRdb's copy holds only in-frame clones and misses some; the assay was immunoSEQ multiplex PCR. The sample records about 41,000 clones, approximately 91% being singletons. The CDR3 covers 15 residues. The germline V gene encodes CDR1 LGHNA and CDR2 YSLEER. The germline V and J ends were trimmed by 1 base and 2 bases, with 12 bases remaining between them. The chain carries TRBV4-3 and TRBJ2-7, with D possibly matching TRBD1 (5 bases). This TCR came from a female donor with multiple sclerosis, enrolled in a pregnancy study. This sample comprised CD8+ T cells from peripheral blood mononuclear cells, obtained in the third trimester of pregnancy. This CDR3 reads CASSQARASTYEQYF. CDR3 bases: TGCGCCAGCAGCCAAGCCAGGGCCTCGACCTACGAGCAGTACTTC.